These 2 T cell receptor beta chains originate from one sample sequenced in a study of blood T cell repertoires in COVID-19. Method: immunoSEQ multiplex PCR; TCRdb's copy keeps in-frame clones and lacks some. The sample shows roughly 75,000 clones, less than 90% of them seen only once. Sequenced: peripheral blood. The source is a man in his forties or fifties with COVID-19, enrolled during active disease.

The CDR3 nucleotides read TGTGCCAGCGAGGGACAGTCTGGGGCCAACGTCCTGACTTTC. Its translation is CASEGQSGANVLTF. V and J are TRBV3-1 (or the pseudogene TRBV3-2) and TRBJ2-6; 7 nucleotides agree with TRBD1. The CDR3 totals 14 residues. The ends lost 8 bases at V and 1 base at J; junction bases unmatched: 2. Germline lookup yields CDR1 LGHDT and CDR2 YNNKEL (reference sequence).

The chain joins TRBV7-9 to TRBJ2-7, with 9 nucleotides matching TRBD1. V was clipped by 3 bases and J by 6 bases; unmatched bases: 6. This CDR3 comprises 14 residues. CDR1 SEHNR and CDR2 FQNEAQ come from the germline V gene (reference sequence). CDR3 loop: CASSLGQGLGEQYF. CDR3 nucleotide sequence: TGTGCCAGCAGCTTGGGACAGGGATTGGGCGAGCAGTACTTC.